These 3 T cell receptor beta chains were sequenced from one sample in a study of radiotherapy plus CTLA-4 blockade in lung cancer listed by TCRdb under 2018. Library preparation employed the immunoSEQ multiplex PCR assay. TCRdb provides this immuneACCESS table in a form limited to in-frame rearrangements. Some clones are lacking; in checked studies, under half of them reflect an unresolved V gene, and why the rest are absent is not known. The sample data list 95,000 to 150,000 clones, and 90% of these were observed just once. The ten largest clones add up to 6.9% of the sample. The sample consisted of peripheral blood, taken from a patient treated with radiotherapy plus ipilimumab. The origin of the receptors is a human donor with non-small cell lung cancer that progressed on radiotherapy plus ipilimumab.

J is TRBJ2-1 and V is TRBV7-8; 13 positions match TRBD2. Per germline, CDR1 SGHVS and CDR2 FQNEAQ. V was clipped by 4 bases and J by 0 bases; unmatched bases: 6. There are 18 residues in the CDR3. CDR3 sequence reads: CASSSGLAGAGSYNEQFF. DNA of the CDR3: TGTGCCAGCAGCTCCGGACTAGCGGGAGCGGGCTCCTACAATGAGCAGTTCTTC.

The V and J genes are TRBV18 and TRBJ2-1; 10 bases map to TRBD1. The V gene end was trimmed by 3 bases and the J gene end by 6 bases; junction bases not matched to a gene: 5. The CDR3 has 15 amino acids. Looked up from germline, CDR1 is KGHSH and CDR2 is LQKENI. The CDR3 coding sequence is TGTGCCAGCTCACCGACGCGGACAGGGGGCAATGAGCAGTTCTTC. This translates into CASSPTRTGGNEQFF.

The chain employs TRBV5-4 and TRBJ2-1, with TRBD1 as a possible D gene (5 bases). Germline values: CDR1 SGHNT, CDR2 YYREEE (reference sequence). This CDR3 comprises 16 residues. Trimming shortened V by 4 bases and J by 8 bases, and 22 bases separated the two germline ends. Written as DNA, the CDR3 is TGTGCCAGCAGCCCTCGGCAGGGCCGGGTCGTTGATGAGCAGTTCTTC. Its translation: CASSPRQGRVVDEQFF.